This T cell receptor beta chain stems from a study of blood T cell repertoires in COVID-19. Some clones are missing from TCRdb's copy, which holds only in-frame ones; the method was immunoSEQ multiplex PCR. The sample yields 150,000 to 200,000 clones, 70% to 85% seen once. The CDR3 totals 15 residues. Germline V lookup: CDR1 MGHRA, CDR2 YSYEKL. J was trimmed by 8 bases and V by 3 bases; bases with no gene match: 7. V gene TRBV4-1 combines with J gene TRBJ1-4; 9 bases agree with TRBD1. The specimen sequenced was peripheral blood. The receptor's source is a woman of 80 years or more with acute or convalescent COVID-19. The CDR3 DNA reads TGCGCCAGCAGCCATTTCCGGGACAGGGAAGAAAAACTGTTTTTT. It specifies CASSHFRDREEKLFF.